This TCR beta chain was captured in a study of CD8+ T cells in alopecia areata. General study points: Researchers reported that TCR sharing among patients proved less clear than in mice, possibly HLA-linked. More clonal than normal scalp was lesional scalp, particularly alopecia totalis/universalis.

RNA extraction was followed by reverse transcription into cDNA, which acted as the sequencing template. The table came from immunoSEQ multiplex PCR; TCRdb's copy has only in-frame clones and leaves some out. Of about 120,000 clones listed, approximately 60% were seen once; the top ten hold about 3%. There are 10 residues in the CDR3. Trimming shortened V by 5 bases and J by 11 bases, and 12 bases separated the two germline ends. CDR1 SQVTM and CDR2 ANQGSEA come from the germline V gene. Researchers picked out CD4+ and CD8+ T cells from PBMCs by sorting. The sample holds a few counts of this clone. Its specificity is unknown.

This receptor was identified in a human donor in good health. The chain joins TRBV29-1 to TRBJ1-1; no definite D call. The material sequenced was CD4+ T cells sorted from blood. Here the CDR3 DNA reads TGCAGCGTTCTAACAAGTAGGGCTTTCTTT. Protein sequence: CSVLTSRAFF.